The 14 T cell receptor beta chains below come from one sample, sequenced in a study of T cells in Graves' hyperthyroidism and ophthalmopathy. Using RNA transcripts as the source, TCR beta CDR3 regions were amplified. First-round RT-PCR targeting the TCR CDR3 was performed with the HTBI primer set. TCRdb reanalysed the multiplex PCR reads using MiXCR and keeps one entry per CDR3 protein. The sample shows roughly 580,000 distinct CDR3 sequences, 40% to 55% of them seen only once. Material: peripheral blood or thyroid tissue (not recorded which). The receptors were gathered from a woman under 30 with Graves' hyperthyroidism.

This clonotype was counted between two and nine times. The chain has TRBV14 and TRBJ1-5; the D is unclear. Germline V lookup: CDR1 SGHDN, CDR2 FVKESK. The CDR3 loop spans 13 amino acids. V lost 2 bases and J 4 bases, leaving 6 bases between the germline ends. CDR3 sequence: CASSQKENQPQHF. The CDR3 nucleotides read TGTGCCAGCAGCCAAAAGGAGAATCAGCCCCAGCATTTT.

The chain is built from TRBV24-1 and TRBJ1-5; TRBD1 matches at 7 bases. The germline V gene encodes CDR1 KGHDR and CDR2 SFDVKD. The CDR3 is 14 amino acids. The ends lost 8 bases at V and 0 bases at J; junction bases unmatched: 3. The CDR3 region is CATMTGHSNQPQHF. Here the CDR3 DNA reads TGTGCCACCATGACAGGGCATAGCAATCAGCCCCAGCATTTT.

This clonotype has just a few counts. This chain links TRBV20-1 with TRBJ1-5; D is unclear. The V gene lost 6 bases and the J gene lost 5 bases, with 20 bases spanning the gap. CDR3 length: 15 residues. Germline CDR1 is DFQATT and CDR2 is SNEGSKA (reference sequence). The CDR3 DNA is TGCAGTGCCCAACCATATCCCCAGGCTTATCAGCCCCAGCATTTT. Its translation: CSAQPYPQAYQPQHF.

This clonotype appeared many times. This chain links TRBV2 with TRBJ2-7, with a possible D match to TRBD2 (5 bases). V was clipped by 6 bases and J by 2 bases, with 8 bases between them. The CDR3 has 12 residues. CDR1 and CDR2 from the germline V gene are SNHLY and FYNNEI. The CDR3 sequence: CASRSGAYEQYF. The CDR3, as DNA: TGTGCCAGCAGATCCGGGGCCTACGAGCAGTACTTC. Based on the CDR3 plus reference TRBV2 and TRBJ2-7, the full variable domain is EPEVTQTPSHQVTQMGQEVILRCVPISNHLYFYWYRQILGQKVEFLVSFYNNEISEKSEIFDDQFSVERPDGSNFTLKIRSTKLEDSAMYFCASRSGAYEQYFGPGTRLTVT.

This clonotype showed up just a few times. This chain uses TRBV7-3 with TRBJ1-1, with D possibly matching TRBD1 (6 bases). This CDR3 contains 18 residues. The germline V gene encodes CDR1 SGHTA and CDR2 FQGTGA. The V end was cut by 6 bases, the J end by 4 bases, with 27 bases between. CDR3 loop: CASSPMGELGGASTEAFF. The DNA of the CDR3 is TGTGCCAGCAGTCCAATGGGCGAACTGGGGGGGGCGAGCACTGAAGCTTTCTTT.

The chain recombines TRBV7-9 with TRBJ1-1; 10 bases are a match to TRBD1. Trimming at V came to 3 bases and at J to 3 bases, leaving 13 bases not matched to a gene. The length of the CDR3 is 18 residues. CDR1 and CDR2 from the germline V gene are SEHNR and FQNEAQ (reference sequence). The CDR3: CASSLGQGRQFRDTEAFF. The CDR3 DNA is TGTGCCAGCAGCTTGGGACAGGGGAGACAATTTCGCGACACTGAAGCTTTCTTT.

The rearrangement links TRBV14 to TRBJ1-3; D is uncertain. This CDR3 has 16 residues. The germline gives CDR1 SGHDN, CDR2 FVKESK. Trimming left V 3 bases short and J 7 bases short, with 19 bases between. The DNA for the CDR3 is TGTGCCAGCAGCCAGGGTTCGTGGGGAAATTTTAACACCATATATTTT. Amino acid sequence: CASSQGSWGNFNTIYF.

The rearrangement uses TRBV29-1 and TRBJ1-4; maybe TRBD1 (5 bases). The CDR3 contains 16 residues. Trimming removed 2 bases from V and 7 bases from J, with 20 bases in between. CDR1 is SQVTM, CDR2 ANQGSEA, per germline. The CDR3 DNA is TGCAGCGTTGAAACACCACAGGTGGATTGGAGTGAAAAACTGTTTTTT. Its translation: CSVETPQVDWSEKLFF.

J is TRBJ1-1 and V is TRBV12-3 or TRBV12-4; D perhaps matches TRBD1 (6 bases). There are 14 residues in the CDR3. The V gene lost 5 bases and the J gene lost 4 bases, with 14 bases spanning the gap. As DNA, the CDR3 is TGTGCCAGCAGTGATCTGGGGGCCGGCACTGAAGCTTTCTTT. As protein: CASSDLGAGTEAFF.

The chain combines TRBV11-1 with TRBJ2-7; TRBD1 might be the D (6 bases). The CDR3 consists of 13 residues. Germline V CDR1 and CDR2: SGHAT, FQDESV (reference sequence). With 6 bases removed from V and 1 base from J, the gap between germline ends came to 10 bases. CDR3 loop: CASRKGGSYEQYF. DNA of the CDR3: TGTGCCAGCAGGAAAGGGGGATCCTACGAGCAGTACTTC.

The chain uses TRBV15 and TRBJ1-4; TRBD1 might be the D (5 bases). The V end was cut by 1 base, the J end by 10 bases, with 16 bases between. Germline V gene sequence: CDR1 LNHNV, CDR2 YYDKDF (reference sequence). The CDR3 runs 15 residues. CDR3 amino acids: CATSRVKGQRGKLFF. In nucleotides, the CDR3 is TGTGCCACCAGCAGAGTAAAGGGGCAAAGAGGAAAACTGTTTTTT.

This clonotype was counted a few times. V is TRBV29-1 and J is TRBJ1-1, with 9 bases lining up with TRBD1. V shed 4 bases and J 0 bases; nucleotides not matched to a gene: 9. The CDR3 covers 16 residues. Germline V gives CDR1 SQVTM, CDR2 ANQGSEA. CDR3 residues: CSVGSPGQGVNTEAFF. The CDR3 DNA sequence: TGCAGCGTTGGTTCACCGGGACAGGGTGTGAACACTGAAGCTTTCTTT.

This clonotype has only a few counts. This chain connects TRBV7-8 to TRBJ1-6; 8 positions agree with TRBD1. Germline trimming cut 5 bases from V and 7 bases from J; bases unmatched to any gene: 10. The germline gives CDR1 SGHVS, CDR2 FQNEAQ. This CDR3 spans 16 amino acids. The CDR3 loop is CASSSRDRIPNSPLHF. In nucleotides, the CDR3 is TGTGCCAGCAGCAGCCGGGACAGGATCCCCAATTCACCCCTCCACTTT.

This clonotype came up many times. This rearrangement joins TRBV2 to TRBJ1-2; possibly TRBD1 for D (5 bases). The V end was cut by 6 bases, the J end by 8 bases, with 19 bases between. This CDR3 contains 14 residues. The germline CDR1 and CDR2 sequences are SNHLY and FYNNEI. CDR3 coding DNA: TGTGCCAGCAGGCGACAGACTGGCGGGAAAGGCTACACCTTC. As protein: CASRRQTGGKGYTF.